These T cell receptor beta chains were read from a single sample in a study of graft-versus-host responses after intestinal transplantation. No antigen has been assigned to these receptors. Clones were read by immunoSEQ multiplex PCR, and TCRdb kept only the in-frame ones, dropping some. In the table there are roughly 97,000 clones, 91% of which are singletons. Sequences were derived from unstimulated CD4+ T cells sorted from spleen or lymph node cells, sampled before transplant. The receptors were gathered from a human donor who was the organ donor for an intestinal transplant. CDR3s include the opening cysteine and the closing phenylalanine or tryptophan. The D gene is left open where the match is weak. Rows may omit the clone size; those that give it use once, few, many or a size class.

TRBJ2-1 | TRBV6-5 | NA | NA | TGTGCCAGCATGCGGCGGGGGCCCTACAATGAGCAGTTCTTC | CASMRRGPYNEQFF
TRBJ2-7 | TRBV4-2 | NA | TRBD1 | TGTGCCAGCAGCCAAGATCAATTTGGGACAGGGATTTACGAGCAGTACTTC | CASSQDQFGTGIYEQYF
TRBJ2-5 | TRBV5-1 | NA | NA | TGCGCCAGCACCCCCTCCAGGGGACAGACCCAGTACTTC | CASTPSRGQTQYF
TRBJ2-7 | TRBV12-5 | once | NA | TGTGCTAGTGGACGGGGCGGGGTCTCCTACGAGCAGTACTTC | CASGRGGVSYEQYF
TRBJ2-2 | TRBV2 | NA | NA | TGTGCCAGCAGTGCCCAGGTGGGGGGATGGGCCGGGGAGCTGTTTTTT | CASSAQVGGWAGELFF
TRBJ1-1 | TRBV28 | NA | NA | TGTGCCAGCAGTCGTTCCGGGAGGGTAGAAGCTTTCTTT | CASSRSGRVEAFF
TRBJ2-1 | TRBV6-1 | NA | NA | TGTGCCAGCATAAAGCCGGACATCTACAATGAGCAGTTCTTC | CASIKPDIYNEQFF
TRBJ2-5 | TRBV6-5 | NA | NA | TGTGCCAGCACGGGAGAGACCCAGTACTTC | CASTGETQYF
TRBJ1-4 | TRBV5-4 | few | NA | TGTGCCAGCAGCAGAAGGACTTCAACTAATGAAAAACTGTTTTTT | CASSRRTSTNEKLFF
TRBJ1-5 | TRBV19 | NA | NA | TGTGCCTCCAAAGGGAGGGGTGGCAATCAGCCCCAGCATTTT | CASKGRGGNQPQHF
TRBJ2-7 | TRBV6-5 | once | NA | TGTGCCAGCAGTTATGGGCGGGGCGGCATATACGAGCAGTACTTC | CASSYGRGGIYEQYF
TRBJ1-2 | TRBV7-2 | NA | TRBD1 | TGTGCCAGCAGCCAATCGGGACAGCGCTACTATGGCTACACCTTC | CASSQSGQRYYGYTF
TRBJ1-2 | TRBV18 | NA | NA | TGTGCCAGCTCACCACCCGCGGGGCGAGGCTACACCTTC | CASSPPAGRGYTF
TRBJ1-4 | TRBV19 | few | TRBD1 | TGTGCCAGTACTGACAGGGGGCTAGGTGAAAAACTGTTTTTT | CASTDRGLGEKLFF
TRBJ2-1 | TRBV4-1 | NA | TRBD1 | TGCGCCAGCAGCCAAGGAGACAGGGTCTACAATGAGCAGTTCTTC | CASSQGDRVYNEQFF
TRBJ2-3 | TRBV7-3 | NA | NA | TGTGCCAGCAGCCCGCCGGGGTTAGATACGCAGTATTTT | CASSPPGLDTQYF
TRBJ2-7 | TRBV2 | NA | NA | TGTGCCAGCAGTTGGGGGGGCCCTCCCGAGCAGTACTTC | CASSWGGPPEQYF
TRBJ2-2 | TRBV18 | NA | NA | TGTGCCAGCTCACCATACGACGCGGGGGCGGGCACCGGGGAGCTGTTTTTT | CASSPYDAGAGTGELFF
TRBJ2-7 | TRBV4-3 | NA | NA | TGCGCCAGCAGCCAAGATGGGGGGAGCGAGCAGTACTTC | CASSQDGGSEQYF
TRBJ2-7 | TRBV7-2 | once | NA | TGTGCCAGCAGCTTAGGGTCGGTCGCGGGGGCCCCCTACGAGCAGTACTTC | CASSLGSVAGAPYEQYF
TRBJ2-2 | TRBV7-7 | NA | NA | TGTGCCAGCAGCTTACTCGACATATCGGGGGAGCTGTTTTTT | CASSLLDISGELFF
TRBJ2-3 | TRBV10-3 | NA | NA | TGTGCCTCAAGACAGACCGCCGCCGCAGATACGCAGTATTTT | CASRQTAAADTQYF
TRBJ1-6 | TRBV11-2 | NA | TRBD1 | TGTGCCAGCAGCTTGGGGACAGGCACTAATTCACCCCTCCACTTT | CASSLGTGTNSPLHF
TRBJ2-2 | TRBV5-1 | NA | NA | TGCGCCAGCAGCAGGGGGGGTACCGGGGAGCTGTTTTTT | CASSRGGTGELFF
TRBJ2-7 | TRBV7-2 | NA | TRBD2 | TGTGCCAGCAGCTTTACTAGCGGGGGGGCCTACGAGCAGTACTTC | CASSFTSGGAYEQYF
TRBJ2-2 | TRBV5-6 | NA | TRBD2 | TGTGCCAGCAGCTTGGCTGGACTAGCGGGGGTCACCGGGGAGCTGTTTTTT | CASSLAGLAGVTGELFF
TRBJ2-1 | TRBV5-1 | NA | NA | TGCGCCAGCAGTACCAGCGGCTACCGGAATGAGCAGTTCTTC | CASSTSGYRNEQFF
TRBJ1-4 | TRBV6-1 | NA | NA | TGTGCCAGCAGTGATCTTAGGGGAGAAAAACTGTTTTTT | CASSDLRGEKLFF
TRBJ2-1 | TRBV12-5 | NA | NA | TGTGCTAGTGGTTTGGTAGAGGGTGAGCAGTTCTTC | CASGLVEGEQFF
TRBJ2-7 | TRBV7-9 | few | TRBD2 | TGTGCCAGCAGCTTAGCGGGCGGGGGGATGAACGAGCAGTACTTC | CASSLAGGGMNEQYF
TRBJ2-7 | TRBV27 | NA | NA | TGTGCCAGCAGTTTTCTACTAAGCTACGAGCAGTACTTC | CASSFLLSYEQYF
TRBJ1-4 | TRBV25-1 | once | NA | TGTGCCAGCAGTGAATGGCGGGGGAGGGGTGAAAAACTGTTTTTT | CASSEWRGRGEKLFF
TRBJ2-6 | TRBV2 | NA | NA | TGTGCCAGCAGTGGGGGGAGGGACAGGTCCTCTGGGGCCAACGTCCTGACTTTC | CASSGGRDRSSGANVLTF
TRBJ1-6 | TRBV4-1 | few | TRBD1 | TGCGCCAGCAGCCTTCTAGTCGGGACAGGGGGGGGTTCACCCCTCCACTTT | CASSLLVGTGGGSPLHF
TRBJ2-7 | TRBV4-2 | NA | NA | TGTGCCAGCAGCCAAGAAGACAGGCCCCCGGGCGAGCAGTACTTC | CASSQEDRPPGEQYF
TRBJ1-6 | TRBV19 | NA | TRBD1 | TGTGCCAGTAGCTACGACAGGGGGTCGGTTAATTCACCCCTCCACTTT | CASSYDRGSVNSPLHF
TRBJ1-1 | TRBV6-5 | NA | TRBD1 | TGTGCCAGCAGAGAACAGGGGGTCCGGCTCGCTTTCTTT | CASREQGVRLAFF
TRBJ2-7 | TRBV6-1 | NA | TRBD1 | TGTGCCAGCAGCCCCGACAGGGATTGGTACGAGCAGTACTTC | CASSPDRDWYEQYF
TRBJ1-5 | TRBV5-5 | NA | NA | TGTGCCAGCAGCTTGCGCGGGCTAGACAATCAGCCCCAGCATTTT | CASSLRGLDNQPQHF
TRBJ1-2 | TRBV4-2 | NA | NA | TGTGCCAGCAGCCAAGAAGTCGGTTACTACACCTTC | CASSQEVGYYTF
TRBJ1-2 | TRBV6-5 | NA | NA | TGTGCCAGCAGTTACTCAGCGGGCAACTATGGCTACACCTTC | CASSYSAGNYGYTF
TRBJ1-4 | TRBV7-2 | NA | NA | TGTGCCAGCAGCTCTGTCCTTCCTAATGAAAAACTGTTTTTT | CASSSVLPNEKLFF
TRBJ2-2 | TRBV4-1 | NA | NA | TGCGCCAGCAGCCAAGATTCCGCTCTGAGGGCGGAGCTGTTTTTT | CASSQDSALRAELFF
TRBJ1-1 | TRBV28 | few | NA | TGTGCCAGCAGTTTATTCAGGGGCGTAGGGAACACTGAAGCTTTCTTT | CASSLFRGVGNTEAFF
TRBJ2-7 | TRBV5-1 | NA | NA | TGCGCCAGCAGACAGGGTGCCTACGAGCAGTACTTC | CASRQGAYEQYF
TRBJ2-2 | TRBV4-2 | NA | TRBD2 | TGTGCCAGCAGCCAAGATACGGCGACTAGCGGGGTCACCGGGGAGCTGTTTTTT | CASSQDTATSGVTGELFF
TRBJ1-1 | TRBV18 | NA | TRBD1 | TGTGCCAGCTCCCAAGACAGGGTTGGGACTGAAGCTTTCTTT | CASSQDRVGTEAFF
TRBJ1-2 | TRBV5-5 | NA | NA | TGTGCCAGCAGCTTGGCGGGGGACGGAGACTATGGCTACACCTTC | CASSLAGDGDYGYTF